A single sample is the source of the 5 T cell receptor beta chains below, sequenced in a study of T cells after yellow fever vaccination. TCRdb processed the 5' RACE reads anew with MiXCR; each CDR3 protein has one entry. The data contain under 500,000 distinct CDR3 sequences, around 20% of them singletons. The input for sequencing was PBMCs, taken before the yellow fever booster vaccination. All receptors derive from a man between 18 and 35 years old who received the YFV17D yellow fever vaccine.

This chain connects TRBV7-9 to TRBJ2-7; D might be TRBD1 or TRBD2, each matching 5 bases. The CDR3 has 13 residues. Germline loops: CDR1 SEHNR, CDR2 FQNEAQ (reference sequence). The V end lost 5 bases, the J end lost 4 bases, and 12 bases lay between the germline ends. Here the CDR3 reads CASSPGDGYEQYV. DNA of the CDR3: TGTGCCAGCAGCCCCGGGGACGGTTACGAGCAGTACGTC.

The chain employs TRBV20-1 and TRBJ2-5, with D possibly being TRBD1 or TRBD2 (5 bases each). The CDR3 contains 13 residues. Germline V gives CDR1 DFQATT, CDR2 SNEGSKA (reference sequence). The ends were cut back, 5 bases at V and 4 bases at J, with 14 bases in the middle. The CDR3 coding sequence is TGCAGTGCTGTCGGGACGGATGTAGAGACCCAGTACTTC. Amino acids: CSAVGTDVETQYF.

This clonotype was counted between two and nine times. J is TRBJ2-5 and V is TRBV6-6, with D maybe TRBD1 (5 bases). Germline V gene data show CDR1 as MNHNY and CDR2 as SVGAGI (reference sequence). The CDR3 covers 12 residues. Deletions cut 7 bases from V and 5 bases from J, with 11 bases between. This CDR3 reads CASTKGLETQYF. The CDR3, as DNA: TGTGCCAGCACTAAGGGGCTTGAGACCCAGTACTTC.

The chain employs TRBV7-9 and TRBJ2-5, with D perhaps TRBD1 (6 bases). The V gene's germline CDR1 is SEHNR and CDR2 FQNEAQ (reference sequence). The CDR3 totals 15 residues. V was trimmed by 6 bases and J by 5 bases, leaving 19 bases between them. As DNA, the CDR3 is TGTGCCAGCAGACCCCGGGACATCCTCCGGGAGACCCAGTACTTC. This gives the protein CASRPRDILRETQYF.

This chain links TRBV14 with TRBJ2-7, with D uncertain. CDR1 and CDR2 (germline): SGHDN, FVKESK. The CDR3 has 17 amino acids. The germline V and J ends were trimmed by 1 base and 0 bases, with 16 bases remaining between them. The CDR3 region has the DNA TGTGCCAGCAGCCAAGTTCTGGGAACCTTTAGCTCCTACGAGCAGTACGTC. This gives the protein CASSQVLGTFSSYEQYV.